The present TCR beta chain was sequenced within a study of blood T cell repertoires in COVID-19. Original handling: Reference gene primer amplification in the assay estimated nucleated cell counts. TCRdb keeps only in-frame clones here, not all; method: immunoSEQ multiplex PCR. V and J calls and clone size are given by that table; D and trimming were obtained from the DNA. The table includes 95,000 to 150,000 clones, 87% detected once. CDR1 and CDR2 from the germline V gene are MDHEN and SYDVKM. The CDR3 runs to 16 residues. The ends were cut back, 5 bases at V and 4 bases at J, with 20 bases in the middle.

This sequence joins TRBV28 and TRBJ1-1, with no clear D. The sample consisted of peripheral blood. The sequence came from a woman in her 70s with acute or convalescent COVID-19. CDR3 region: CASSPPWEGSFTEAFF. CDR3 nucleotide sequence: TGTGCCAGCAGTCCCCCCTGGGAAGGGAGTTTCACTGAAGCTTTCTTT.